The rows below give T cell receptor beta chains drawn from one sample of a study of cytomegalovirus exposure and HLA in healthy donors. Sequencing used immunoSEQ multiplex PCR; TCRdb keeps in-frame clones, though not all of them. The sample holds 150,000 to 200,000 clones; about 65% are singletons and the top ten take around 1.5%. Sequencing input: PBMCs. The receptors originated from a girl aged 5 to 17 in good health and CMV-seronegative. Both conserved end residues are part of each CDR3. Expanded clones are given a class, and other clones once, few, many or no size at all.

J	V	size	CDR3
TRBJ1-5	TRBV30	.	CAWSVRQVLNQPQHF
TRBJ2-1	TRBV7-6	.	CASSTGTISYNEQFF
TRBJ1-1	TRBV18	.	CASAAAGMNTEAFF
TRBJ2-5	TRBV7-9	few	CASSSDLETQYF
TRBJ2-5	TRBV14	.	CASSLNPGVQETQYF
TRBJ1-1	TRBV14	.	CASSARPTANTEAFF
TRBJ2-3	TRBV6-1	.	CASSELAGSTDTQYF
TRBJ1-3	TRBV7-9	few	CASSVGNRDRGNTIYF
TRBJ2-7	TRBV5-4	.	CASSRDRVEQYF
TRBJ1-1	TRBV5-1	few	CASSLRGSLNTEAFF
TRBJ1-6	TRBV5-6	.	CASSLGSYNSPLHF
TRBJ1-3	TRBV5-4	.	CASSLANRGSSGNTIYF
TRBJ1-1	TRBV5-1	.	CASSPRGGNEAFF
TRBJ2-5	TRBV20-1	.	CSAVQGETQYF
TRBJ1-1	TRBV15	.	CATSRPGARYMNTEAFF
.	TRBV29-1	.	CSVEVSEYRRAYEQYF
TRBJ2-3	TRBV6-6	few	CASSNGRGSTDTQYF
TRBJ1-1	TRBV7-3	.	CASRSQGSRVRAFF
TRBJ2-1	TRBV7-3	.	CASSGGGDNEQFF
TRBJ2-1	TRBV5-1	.	CASSLVMGGSYNEQFF
TRBJ1-5	TRBV18	.	CASSPGTGNQPQHF
TRBJ2-3	TRBV6-4	.	CASSDTSGGADTQYF
TRBJ1-2	TRBV18	.	CASSPQDTATKYGYTF
TRBJ1-1	TRBV29-1	.	CSDQGGADTEAFF
TRBJ2-3	TRBV13	.	CASSSSSGGADTQYF
TRBJ1-5	TRBV23-1	.	CASSQSDRPNQPQHF
TRBJ1-5	TRBV7-3	.	CASSPESGQPQHF
TRBJ1-6	TRBV6-1	.	CASSAGWSPLHF
TRBJ2-1	TRBV7-9	few	CASSFGTALNEQFF
TRBJ1-4	TRBV19	.	CASSISATNEKLFF